The 29 T cell receptor beta chains listed next were all sequenced from one sample in a study of CD4 T cells in relation to SARS-CoV-2 and coronaviruses. For these TCRs, the target antigens are not known. The protocol was immunoSEQ multiplex PCR, while the TCRdb copy is restricted to in-frame clones and leaves out a portion. The table lists 41,000 or so clones, roughly 85% of them singletons. The material sequenced was naive CD4+ T cells from PBMCs, cultured in vitro. Subset here: naive CD4+ T cells isolated by negative enrichment. Receptor source: an adult with COVID-19.

The chain has TRBV18 and TRBJ1-1; D is uncertain. This CDR3 has 15 residues. Trimming pared 6 bases from V and 1 base from J, leaving 15 bases between. Per germline, CDR1 KGHSH and CDR2 LQKENI. The CDR3 DNA is TGTGCCAGCTCTCTCAACATCCGACAGAACACTGAAGCTTTCTTT. The encoded protein is CASSLNIRQNTEAFF.

The rearrangement uses TRBV6-5 and TRBJ1-2, with D hard to call. CDR3 size: 13 residues. Trimming took off 5 bases at V and 2 bases at J, with 9 bases between the two ends. Germline values: CDR1 MNHEY, CDR2 SVGAGI. The CDR3, as DNA: TGTGCCAGCAGTCTTTCCCCAAACTATGGCTACACCTTC. Encoded protein: CASSLSPNYGYTF.

The chain couples TRBV9 to TRBJ1-6; D remains unclear. The V and J ends lost 4 bases and 5 bases respectively, with 10 bases between them. This CDR3 contains 14 residues. The germline CDR1 and CDR2 sequences are SGDLS and YYNGEE. The DNA of the CDR3 is TGTGCCAGCAGCCCCCGCGGAGATAATTCACCCCTCCACTTT. Translation: CASSPRGDNSPLHF.

The rearrangement links TRBV19 to TRBJ2-1, with 7 nucleotides matching TRBD2. The CDR3 runs 16 residues. Losses at the gene ends were 6 bases for V and 5 bases for J; bases not matched to a gene: 13. Per the germline V gene, CDR1 is LNHDA and CDR2 is SQIVND (reference sequence). As DNA, the CDR3 is TGTGCCAGTAGGCCCCGGGAACTAGCGTCACACAATGAGCAGTTCTTC. Translated: CASRPRELASHNEQFF.

The V call is TRBV7-6, the J call TRBJ2-7; 8 nucleotides line up with TRBD1. The germline V gene encodes CDR1 SGHVS and CDR2 FNYEAQ. The CDR3 spans 15 residues. V gave up 4 bases and J gave up 5 bases; unmatched junction bases: 10. The CDR3 DNA follows: TGTGCCAGCAGCTCCCGCTCGGACAGGGCCGACGAGCAGTACTTC. Translating gives CASSSRSDRADEQYF.

In this sample, this clone turned up once. The chain has TRBV30 and TRBJ2-3; TRBD2 matches at 14 bases. The germline gives CDR1 GTSNPN, CDR2 SVGIG (reference sequence). The ends lost 5 bases at V and 4 bases at J; junction bases unmatched: 8. The CDR3 is made up of 16 amino acids. CDR3 in DNA: TGTGCCTGGCAAGGGACTAGCGGGAGCGGAGCAGATACGCAGTATTTT. Protein sequence: CAWQGTSGSGADTQYF.

V and J are TRBV5-4 and TRBJ2-7, with D unclear. Germline V lookup: CDR1 SGHNT, CDR2 YYREEE (reference sequence). This CDR3 has 13 residues. Trimming pared 4 bases from V and 3 bases from J, leaving 11 bases between. CDR3 sequence (DNA): TGTGCCAGCAGCCCGGACGGGCTCTACGAGCAGTACTTC. Translating gives CASSPDGLYEQYF.

The rearrangement uses TRBV5-4 and TRBJ1-5, with D perhaps matching TRBD1 (5 bases). The V end lost 2 bases, the J end lost 5 bases, and 11 bases lay between the germline ends. Germline V gene lookup returns CDR1 SGHNT and CDR2 YYREEE (reference sequence). This CDR3 spans 14 amino acids. CDR3 sequence: CASSFGTGDQPQHF. DNA for the CDR3: TGTGCCAGCAGCTTCGGGACGGGAGATCAGCCCCAGCATTTT. Together with reference TRBV5-4 and TRBJ1-5, the CDR3 gives the full variable domain: ETGVTQSPTHLIKTRGQQVTLRCSSQSGHNTVSWYQQALGQGPQFIFQYYREEENGRGNFPPRFSGLQFPNYSSELNVNALELDDSALYLCASSFGTGDQPQHFGDGTRLSIL.

The V call is TRBV7-8, the J call TRBJ2-7, with TRBD1 matching 7 bases. The CDR3 loop spans 15 amino acids. Germline V gives CDR1 SGHVS, CDR2 FQNEAQ. V shed 4 bases and J 0 bases; nucleotides not matched to a gene: 6. The DNA for the CDR3 is TGTGCCAGCAGCTCACGACAGGGATCCTCCTACGAGCAGTACTTC. Amino acids: CASSSRQGSSYEQYF.

The V and J genes are TRBV6-5 and TRBJ1-1; D is perhaps TRBD1 (5 bases). CDR1 is MNHEY, CDR2 SVGAGI, per germline. The V end lost 2 bases, the J end lost 3 bases, and 7 bases lay between the germline ends. The CDR3 has 13 residues. In DNA form, the CDR3 reads TGTGCCAGCAGTTACGGGGGGGACACTGAAGCTTTCTTT. Protein sequence: CASSYGGDTEAFF.

The CDR3 bases are TGTGCCACCAGCCTAAAGGGCGATTTAGAAAACATTCAGTACTTC. This sequence encodes CATSLKGDLENIQYF. The chain is built from TRBV15 and TRBJ2-4; no clear D. CDR3 size: 15 residues. V dropped 5 bases and J dropped 5 bases, with 16 bases sitting between them. Per the germline V gene, CDR1 is LNHNV and CDR2 is YYDKDF (reference sequence).

The V and J genes are TRBV19 and TRBJ2-2; D uncertain. V lost 3 bases to trimming and J lost 6 bases, with 5 bases between them. Germline CDR1 reads LNHDA; CDR2 reads SQIVND (reference sequence). This CDR3 comprises 12 residues. The CDR3 is CASSIRSGELFF. DNA for the CDR3: TGTGCCAGTAGTATTAGATCCGGGGAGCTGTTTTTT. Drawing the rest from reference TRBV19 and TRBJ2-2, the complete variable domain is DGGITQSPKYLFRKEGQNVTLSCEQNLNHDAMYWYRQDPGQGLRLIYYSQIVNDFQKGDIAEGYSVSREKKESFPLTVTSAQKNPTAFYLCASSIRSGELFFGEGSRLTVL.

The genes are TRBV18 and TRBJ1-3; D is undetermined. V was pared by 4 bases and J by 0 bases, with 13 bases between. Germline CDR1 KGHSH, CDR2 LQKENI. This CDR3 contains 16 residues. Here the CDR3 DNA reads TGTGCCAGCTCACTCTCCGAGGTCAGCTCTGGAAACACCATATATTTT. Its protein product is CASSLSEVSSGNTIYF.

The count of this clone is one. V and J are TRBV30 and TRBJ2-1; D possibly corresponds to TRBD2 (5 bases). The CDR3 has 16 amino acids. V dropped 0 bases and J dropped 3 bases, with 15 bases sitting between them. The germline V gene has CDR1 GTSNPN and CDR2 SVGIG (reference sequence). CDR3 in amino acids: CAWSVLGVLGYNEQFF. CDR3 in DNA: TGTGCCTGGAGTGTACTAGGTGTCTTAGGCTACAATGAGCAGTTCTTC. Based on the CDR3 plus reference TRBV30 and TRBJ2-1, the full variable domain is SQTIHQWPATLVQPVGSPLSLECTVEGTSNPNLYWYRQAAGRGLQLLFYSVGIGQISSEVPQNLSASRPQDRQFILSSKKLLLSDSGFYLCAWSVLGVLGYNEQFFGPGTRLTVL.

The J gene is TRBJ1-2, the V gene TRBV20-1, with D unresolved. V was clipped by 8 bases and J by 3 bases, with 7 bases between them. The germline gives CDR1 DFQATT, CDR2 SNEGSKA (reference sequence). This CDR3 contains 10 residues. In DNA form, the CDR3 reads TGCAGTACCCACCACTATGGCTACACCTTC. Translating it yields CSTHHYGYTF.

The chain is built from TRBV5-1 and TRBJ2-2, with D tentatively TRBD1 or TRBD2 (5 bases each). The CDR3 spans 16 residues. Germline V gene sequence: CDR1 SGHRS, CDR2 YFSETQ. Trimming removed 3 bases from V and 3 bases from J, with 15 bases in between. In nucleotides, the CDR3 is TGCGCCAGCAGCTCGGGACCTGAGGCCGACACCGGGGAGCTGTTTTTT. Amino acid sequence: CASSSGPEADTGELFF. Full variable domain (outside the CDR3, taken from reference TRBV5-1 and TRBJ2-2): KAGVTQTPRYLIKTRGQQVTLSCSPISGHRSVSWYQQTPGQGLQFLFEYFSETQRNKGNFPGRFSGRQFSNSRSEMNVSTLELGDSALYLCASSSGPEADTGELFFGEGSRLTVL.

This clone was picked up one time. The V gene is TRBV28, the J gene TRBJ2-1; TRBD2 matches 9 bases. The CDR3 is 18 residues long. Germline V CDR1 and CDR2: MDHEN, SYDVKM. Unmatched junction bases numbered 9, after V lost 3 bases and J lost 0 bases. CDR3 residues: CASSFFRLAGRSYNEQFF. In nucleotides, the CDR3 is TGTGCCAGCAGTTTCTTTAGGCTAGCGGGGCGCTCCTACAATGAGCAGTTCTTC.

This clone was counted between two and nine times. The J gene is TRBJ2-1, the V gene TRBV29-1; 11 bases are a match to TRBD2. Germline values: CDR1 SQVTM, CDR2 ANQGSEA. The trim removed 8 bases at V and 13 bases at J, leaving 22 bases unmatched. The CDR3 runs 16 residues. The CDR3 spells CSHPGGGSSGRLGQFF. CDR3 nucleotide sequence: TGCAGCCACCCGGGGGGAGGGTCTAGCGGGAGGTTAGGTCAGTTCTTC.

This clone showed up just once. This chain connects TRBV24-1 to TRBJ2-1, with no clear D. The length of the CDR3 is 11 residues. Trimming stripped 5 bases from V and 6 bases from J, with 4 bases between. In germline, CDR1 is KGHDR, CDR2 SFDVKD. The CDR3 DNA sequence: TGTGCCACCAGTGGCCTCAATGAGCAGTTCTTC. It yields the protein CATSGLNEQFF.

The chain uses TRBV28 and TRBJ2-2; D remains ambiguous. Trimming stripped 3 bases from V and 6 bases from J, with 5 bases between. This CDR3 has 12 amino acids. Germline CDR1 reads MDHEN; CDR2 reads SYDVKM. CDR3 protein: CASSFRPGELFF. DNA for the CDR3: TGTGCCAGCAGTTTTCGACCCGGGGAGCTGTTTTTT.

This clone was seen a few times. The V gene is TRBV5-1, the J gene TRBJ2-2; perhaps TRBD2 as D (5 bases). The CDR3 spans 15 residues. The V gene's germline CDR1 is SGHRS and CDR2 YFSETQ. Between the trimmed V and J ends, which lost 3 bases and 0 bases, there was a span of 9 bases. The CDR3 reads CASSSEGANTGELFF. In DNA, the CDR3 is TGCGCCAGCAGCTCCGAGGGCGCGAACACCGGGGAGCTGTTTTTT.

A few counts support this clone. The CDR3 reads CASSQWTSGSYNEQFF. CDR3 in DNA: TGCGCCAGCAGCCAATGGACTAGCGGATCCTACAATGAGCAGTTCTTC. V is TRBV4-1 and J is TRBJ2-1, with 10 bases lining up with TRBD2. Germline CDR1 is MGHRA and CDR2 is YSYEKL. The CDR3 totals 16 residues. Unmatched junction bases numbered 2, after V lost 2 bases and J lost 1 base.

The CDR3 coding sequence is TGTGCCACCTCCCCCTTAGCGAGCTCTGGGGCCAACGTCCTGACTTTC. Amino acid sequence: CATSPLASSGANVLTF. The chain links TRBV9 to TRBJ2-6; maybe TRBD2 (5 bases). This CDR3 has 16 residues. V was clipped by 9 bases and J by 0 bases, with 16 bases between them. CDR1 and CDR2 (germline): SGDLS, YYNGEE.

The CDR3 spells CASSDDRGGPQHF. The CDR3 bases are TGTGCCAGCAGTGATGACAGGGGGGGACCCCAGCATTTT. V and J are TRBV6-4 and TRBJ1-5; TRBD1 agrees at 9 bases. Germline V gene data show CDR1 as MRHNA and CDR2 as SNTAGT. The V and J ends lost 3 bases and 10 bases, in that order; junction bases with no gene match: 4. This CDR3 is 13 amino acids long.

This rearrangement joins TRBV6-6 to TRBJ2-1, with TRBD2 identical over 7 bases. Germline loops: CDR1 MNHNY, CDR2 SVGAGI (reference sequence). The J segment lost 4 bases and the V segment lost 3 bases, leaving 6 bases of the junction unmatched. The CDR3 length is 15 residues. CDR3 region: CASSYSAGPYNEQFF. CDR3 sequence (DNA): TGTGCCAGCAGTTATTCAGCGGGACCTTACAATGAGCAGTTCTTC.

In its sample, this clone was seen once. The chain carries TRBV28 and TRBJ2-7; D is possibly TRBD2 (5 bases). CDR3 length equals 18 residues. Germline V gene sequence: CDR1 MDHEN, CDR2 SYDVKM. V dropped 3 bases and J dropped 2 bases, with 23 bases sitting between them. The CDR3 is CASSFSYLALQRTYEQYF. The CDR3 coding sequence is TGTGCCAGCAGTTTTTCCTACTTAGCGTTACAACGAACCTACGAGCAGTACTTC.

The chain joins TRBV2 to TRBJ2-7; D is ambiguous. CDR1 SNHLY and CDR2 FYNNEI come from the germline V gene. The CDR3 totals 11 residues. Here the CDR3 reads CAGRSSYEQYF. For the CDR3, the DNA is TGTGCAGGCCGTAGCTCCTACGAGCAGTACTTC.

The CDR3 reads CASSLEQGAIYEQYF. The DNA for the CDR3 is TGTGCCAGCAGCTTGGAGCAGGGGGCAATCTACGAGCAGTACTTC. The chain uses TRBV5-8 and TRBJ2-7; TRBD1 agrees at 8 bases. The CDR3 runs to 15 residues. The germline V gene has CDR1 SGHTS and CDR2 YDEGEE. With V trimmed by 0 bases and J by 3 bases, 5 bases remained unmatched.

This chain uses TRBV7-2 with TRBJ2-1, with unresolved D. CDR1 and CDR2 (germline): SGHTA, FQGNSA. CDR3 length: 15 amino acids. Trimming left V 3 bases short and J 4 bases short, with 13 bases between. For the CDR3, the DNA is TGTGCCAGCAGCTTTCTACGTGGAAGGTACAATGAGCAGTTCTTC. It is translated as CASSFLRGRYNEQFF. Full variable domain (missing parts from reference TRBV7-2 and TRBJ2-1): GAGVSQSPSNKVTEKGKDVELRCDPISGHTALYWYRQSLGQGLEFLIYFQGNSAPDKSGLPSDRFSAERTGGSVSTLTIQRTQQEDSAVYLCASSFLRGRYNEQFFGPGTRLTVL.